This passage covers 16 T cell receptor beta chains from one sample sequenced in a study of early T cells in non-severe SARS-CoV-2 infection. TCRdb called the 5' RACE reads again in MiXCR, with one record for every CDR3 protein. The sample shows 85,000 to 100,000 distinct CDR3 sequences, approximately 11% of them seen only once. Sequences were derived from whole blood, sampled at baseline. These receptors came from an adult who was a healthcare worker with PCR-confirmed SARS-CoV-2 infection or an uninfected control (not recorded which).

J is TRBJ1-4 and V is TRBV12-3 or TRBV12-4, with D possibly being TRBD1 (6 bases). Trimming took 7 bases from V and 8 from J, leaving 20 bases between them. CDR3 length: 15 amino acids. This chain's CDR3 is CASTLSGGRQEKLFF. The CDR3 DNA sequence: TGTGCCAGCACCCTGTCCGGGGGGCGGCAGGAAAAACTGTTTTTT.

In DNA, the CDR3 is TGCAGTGCAAGGACAGGGGGCTGGTTAGATACGCAGTATTTT. This encodes CSARTGGWLDTQYF. The V gene is TRBV20-1, the J gene TRBJ2-3; 11 bases map to TRBD1. The CDR3 runs 14 residues. Germline assignment: CDR1 DFQATT and CDR2 SNEGSKA (reference sequence). The ends lost 6 bases at V and 5 bases at J; junction bases unmatched: 7.

This chain joins TRBV20-1 and TRBJ1-1; TRBD1 agrees at 10 bases. Per the germline V gene, CDR1 is DFQATT and CDR2 is SNEGSKA (reference sequence). The CDR3 runs to 15 residues. Germline trimming cut 0 bases from V and 1 base from J; bases unmatched to any gene: 2. DNA of the CDR3: TGCAGTGCTAGAGAGTGGGACAGGGGGAACACTGAAGCTTTCTTT. Translation gives CSAREWDRGNTEAFF.

This clonotype has ten or more counts. This rearrangement joins TRBV18 to TRBJ1-1; D might be TRBD1 (6 bases). The CDR3 is 11 amino acids. Trimming shortened V by 4 bases and J by 8 bases, and 8 bases separated the two germline ends. Germline CDR1 is KGHSH and CDR2 is LQKENI. CDR3 nucleotide sequence: TGTGCCAGCTCACTTGGACAGGAAGCTTTCTTT. Its translation: CASSLGQEAFF.

The chain carries TRBV20-1 and TRBJ1-2; maybe TRBD1 (6 bases). Germline lookup yields CDR1 DFQATT and CDR2 SNEGSKA (reference sequence). V was shortened by 6 bases and J by 3 bases, with 17 bases between the two germline ends. This CDR3 has 14 residues. The DNA for the CDR3 is TGCAGTGCCGCGGGACACTCGGATGACTATGGCTACACCTTC. Translation gives CSAAGHSDDYGYTF.

This clonotype was observed a handful of times. The V gene is TRBV7-9, the J gene TRBJ2-4, with a weak D call TRBD1 (5 bases). Trimming stripped 3 bases from V and 4 bases from J, with 10 bases between. Germline V gene sequence: CDR1 SEHNR, CDR2 FQNEAQ (reference sequence). The CDR3 spans 14 residues. The CDR3 protein is CASSLTTEKNIQYF. CDR3 nucleotides: TGTGCCAGCAGCTTGACGACAGAAAAAAACATTCAGTACTTC.

This clonotype was counted at least ten times. V and J are TRBV29-1 and TRBJ1-2; D gene ambiguous. The CDR3 covers 11 residues. CDR1 is SQVTM, CDR2 ANQGSEA, per germline. Trimming cost V 3 bases and J 2 bases, with 4 bases left between them. Here the CDR3 DNA reads TGCAGCGTTGAGGGAAACTATGGCTACACCTTC. It translates to CSVEGNYGYTF.

This clonotype has ten or more counts. The chain joins TRBV25-1 to TRBJ2-7, with TRBD1 identical over 11 bases. CDR3 length equals 16 residues. CDR1 and CDR2 from the germline V gene are MGHDK and SYGVNS. Trimming at V came to 4 bases and at J to 7 bases, leaving 12 bases not matched to a gene. The CDR3 nucleotides read TGTGCCAGCAGTGGCCTAACTGGACAGGGGGCAAGAGAGCAGTACTTC. Amino acid sequence: CASSGLTGQGAREQYF.

This clonotype was recorded many times. The V gene is TRBV7-2, the J gene TRBJ2-5; 11 bases map to TRBD1. Germline CDR1 reads SGHTA; CDR2 reads FQGNSA. The CDR3 is 15 residues long. Germline trimming cut 4 bases from V and 4 bases from J; bases unmatched to any gene: 5. CDR3 DNA sequence: TGTGCCAGCAGCTCTAGGACAGGGGGCAGAGAGACCCAGTACTTC. It yields the protein CASSSRTGGRETQYF.

In its sample, this clonotype was seen a few times. V and J are TRBV20-1 and TRBJ2-7, with no clear D. CDR1 is DFQATT, CDR2 SNEGSKA, per germline (reference sequence). V lost 3 bases, J lost 4 bases, and 10 bases lay in between. The CDR3 is 12 residues long. CDR3 bases: TGCAGTGCTAGTAGGGCAGCTTACGAGCAGTACTTC. Its translation is CSASRAAYEQYF.

The J gene is TRBJ2-3, the V gene TRBV4-1; D is tentatively TRBD1 or TRBD2 (6 bases each). This CDR3 comprises 14 residues. The germline V gene encodes CDR1 MGHRA and CDR2 YSYEKL. Deletions cut 4 bases from V and 1 base from J, with 9 bases between. CDR3 in amino acids: CASSRGAGTDTQYF. In nucleotides, the CDR3 is TGCGCCAGCAGCCGGGGGGCCGGCACAGATACGCAGTATTTT.

The V and J genes are TRBV6-5 and TRBJ2-3; 7 positions match TRBD1. The CDR3 extends over 14 amino acids. V was pared by 5 bases and J by 4 bases, with 6 bases of the junction left unmatched. Germline CDR1 and CDR2: MNHEY and SVGAGI. CDR3 protein: CASSASGQSDTQYF. The DNA for the CDR3 is TGTGCCAGCAGTGCCTCGGGACAGTCAGATACGCAGTATTTT.

This clonotype turned up a few times. The chain is built from TRBV4-1 and TRBJ1-3, with 7 positions matching TRBD1. The CDR3 consists of 19 residues. V lost 2 bases to trimming and J lost 4 bases; unmatched junction nucleotides: 17. CDR1 and CDR2 (germline): MGHRA, YSYEKL. The CDR3 DNA sequence: TGCGCCAGCAGCCAACGTTGGGAGGGGGCGTCCGGGAGAGGAAACACCATATATTTT. This gives the protein CASSQRWEGASGRGNTIYF.

This clonotype came up many times. The rearrangement uses TRBV6-2 or TRBV6-3 and TRBJ2-1; tentatively, D is TRBD1 (5 bases). V dropped 8 bases and J dropped 0 bases, with 23 bases sitting between them. The CDR3 loop spans 18 amino acids. The germline CDR1 and CDR2 sequences are MNHEY and SVGEGT. The CDR3 bases are TGTGCCAGCCAAGGGGTCCACCTGAGACCTAACTCCTACAATGAGCAGTTCTTC. Its translation: CASQGVHLRPNSYNEQFF.

This clonotype came up many times. The chain is built from TRBV6-1 and TRBJ2-7; D remains unclear. Germline CDR1 and CDR2: MNHNS and SASEGT. The CDR3 extends over 15 amino acids. Trimming took 7 bases from V and 2 from J, leaving 18 bases between them. In DNA form, the CDR3 reads TGTGCCAGCACTGACGGTGACGGCCTCACCTACGAGCAGTACTTC. Protein: CASTDGDGLTYEQYF.

This clonotype was seen only a few times. The chain is built from TRBV7-8 and TRBJ2-2; D might be TRBD2 (6 bases). V was shortened by 2 bases and J by 0 bases, with 16 bases between the two germline ends. CDR1 and CDR2 (germline): SGHVS, FQNEAQ. CDR3 length: 18 residues. Here the CDR3 DNA reads TGTGCCAGCAGCTTAAAAGGGCTAGCGCTCGCGAACACCGGGGAGCTGTTTTTT. Residues: CASSLKGLALANTGELFF.